The clone carrying this T cell receptor (beta chain) occurred a few times. Its target is not known. This entry comes from a study of cytotoxic CD8 clonotypes in ibrutinib-treated CLL. Across the whole study: Mean yields were roughly 250,000 productive templates and some 90,000 productive rearrangements per sample.

Using immunoSEQ multiplex PCR, the repertoire was profiled, and TCRdb retains in-frame clones only, with some absent. The table has about 330,000 clones, 67% seen once. Study results and caveats: Baseline clonality exceeded age-matched healthy donors and tracked circulating CD8+ T-cell counts.

Germline CDR1 SGHRS, CDR2 YFSETQ. CDR3 size: 14 residues. Losses at the gene ends were 4 bases for V and 10 bases for J; bases not matched to a gene: 5. The clonotype was recovered from a human donor with chronic lymphocytic leukemia. The rearrangement uses TRBV5-1 and TRBJ1-6; 10 positions agree with TRBD1. The sample was PBMCs, taken after 36 months of ibrutinib treatment. Here the CDR3 DNA reads TGCGCCAGCAGCCTACGACAGGGGGCATCACCCCTCCACTTT. Its protein product is CASSLRQGASPLHF.